The clone carrying this TCR beta chain has more than one count but fewer than ten. Its antigen is unknown. One entry per CDR3 protein results from TCRdb running MiXCR on the reads. The sample has roughly 500,000 distinct CDR3 sequences, approximately 15% seen once; the top ten hold 24%. This record comes from a study of T cell repertoires in cytomegalovirus infection. From germline, CDR1 is SGHDT and CDR2 YYEEEE. CDR3 length: 12 amino acids. V lost 4 bases and J 4 bases, leaving 8 bases between the germline ends. Points from the study as a whole: Based on cumulative public TCR beta family frequency, carriers of CMV plus the relevant HLA were identified.

This TCR derives from a human donor in good health (CMV status not recorded). Some clones in this sample may be carry-over from other donors' samples. The chain joins TRBV5-6 to TRBJ1-1; D gene unclear. The sample consisted of CD8+ T cells from PBMCs. CDR3 region: CASSLGLTEAFF. CDR3 in DNA: TGTGCCAGCAGCCTGGGCCTCACTGAAGCTTTCTTT.